Each of the 13 T cell receptor beta chains below was sequenced from the same sample in a study of neoadjuvant anti-PD-1 for oral cavity cancer. Assay: immunoSEQ multiplex PCR; the TCRdb copy retains only in-frame clones and omits some. The data contain around 18,000 clones, roughly 69% of them singletons. The sequencing here drew on PBMCs, taken before nivolumab (anti-PD-1) treatment. The receptor set was obtained from a person between 40 and 85 years old with oral cavity squamous cell carcinoma.

V gene TRBV5-6 combines with J gene TRBJ1-2, with TRBD1 matching 8 bases. This CDR3 comprises 13 residues. Germline CDR1 and CDR2: SGHDT and YYEEEE. With V trimmed by 1 base and J by 8 bases, 4 bases remained unmatched. For the CDR3, the DNA is TGTGCCAGCAGCTTGCAGGGGGCGAGCGGCTACACCTTC. Translated: CASSLQGASGYTF. The whole variable domain, filled in from reference TRBV5-6 and TRBJ1-2, reads DAGVTQSPTHLIKTRGQQVTLRCSPKSGHDTVSWYQQALGQGPQFIFQYYEEEERQRGNFPDRFSGHQFPNYSSELNVNALLLGDSALYLCASSLQGASGYTFGSGTRLTVV.

CDR3 sequence (DNA): TGTGCCAGCACCTCTCGCGAGGGGGATACGCAGTATTTT. Translating gives CASTSREGDTQYF. The chain combines TRBV7-8 with TRBJ2-3, with D perhaps matching TRBD1 or TRBD2 (5 bases each). Per germline, CDR1 SGHVS and CDR2 FQNEAQ. The length of the CDR3 is 13 residues. V dropped 7 bases and J dropped 6 bases, with 14 bases sitting between them.

The chain employs TRBV6-1 and TRBJ2-1, with TRBD2 matching over 9 bases. This CDR3 is 16 amino acids long. The germline V gene encodes CDR1 MNHNS and CDR2 SASEGT. J lost 4 bases, V lost 2 bases, and 6 bases had no gene match. CDR3 DNA sequence: TGTGCCAGCAGTGAAACCCTAGCGGGGCTATACAATGAGCAGTTCTTC. This encodes CASSETLAGLYNEQFF.

The rearrangement joins TRBV6-6 to TRBJ2-1; 7 nucleotides agree with TRBD1. In germline, CDR1 is MNHNY, CDR2 SVGAGI (reference sequence). With V trimmed by 7 bases and J by 2 bases, 8 bases remained unmatched. This CDR3 spans 15 amino acids. CDR3 region: CASTPDRVPYNEQFF. In DNA, the CDR3 is TGTGCCAGCACTCCTGACAGGGTCCCCTACAATGAGCAGTTCTTC.

This clone was seen more than once but under ten times. CDR3 coding DNA: TGTGCCAGCGGCACATACAATGAGCAGTTCTTC. This sequence encodes CASGTYNEQFF. V is TRBV5-6 and J is TRBJ2-1; D not certain. The CDR3 has 11 amino acids. The germline V gene has CDR1 SGHDT and CDR2 YYEEEE. V lost 7 bases, J lost 4 bases, and 6 bases lay in between.

The CDR3 here is CAWGAVYGYTF. The CDR3 nucleotides read TGTGCCTGGGGAGCGGTCTATGGCTACACCTTC. The genes are TRBV2 and TRBJ1-2, with unresolved D. V lost 11 bases and J lost 4, with 11 bases in between. The CDR3 is 11 amino acids. CDR1 and CDR2 (germline): SNHLY, FYNNEI.

The chain joins TRBV4-1 to TRBJ2-7; D is perhaps TRBD1 (5 bases). The V gene's germline CDR1 is MGHRA and CDR2 YSYEKL. The CDR3 extends over 17 amino acids. V was shortened by 3 bases and J by 0 bases, with 18 bases between the two germline ends. The CDR3 DNA sequence: TGCGCCAGCAGCCAGGCTGGGGTCCAACAGGACTCCTACGAGCAGTACTTC. Encoded protein: CASSQAGVQQDSYEQYF.

V gene TRBV7-6 combines with J gene TRBJ2-3; D perhaps matches TRBD1 (6 bases). This CDR3 spans 18 amino acids. Trimming stripped 4 bases from V and 0 bases from J, with 20 bases between. Germline V gene sequence: CDR1 SGHVS, CDR2 FNYEAQ. The CDR3 loop reads CASSSPPGTLPSTDTQYF. In DNA form, the CDR3 reads TGTGCCAGCAGCTCCCCTCCCGGGACACTACCTAGCACAGATACGCAGTATTTT.

This chain joins TRBV6-5 and TRBJ2-7, with D perhaps matching TRBD2 (6 bases). The CDR3 totals 14 residues. V was shortened by 5 bases and J by 1 base, with 12 bases between the two germline ends. Germline V gene sequence: CDR1 MNHEY, CDR2 SVGAGI. The CDR3 spells CASSDLGGSYEQYF. Here the CDR3 DNA reads TGTGCCAGCAGTGACCTCGGGGGATCCTACGAGCAGTACTTC.

CDR3 residues: CASSFTGTAKTYEQYF. The CDR3 DNA reads as TGCGCCAGCAGTTTTACCGGGACAGCAAAAACCTACGAGCAGTACTTC. The J gene is TRBJ2-7, the V gene TRBV10-2, with 7 bases lining up with TRBD1. Per germline, CDR1 WSHSY and CDR2 SAAADI. The CDR3 consists of 16 residues. Unmatched junction bases numbered 12, after V lost 5 bases and J lost 2 bases.

The chain couples TRBV19 to TRBJ2-6; 12 positions match TRBD1. CDR1 and CDR2 (germline): LNHDA, SQIVND (reference sequence). The length of the CDR3 is 17 residues. Germline trimming cut 4 bases from V and 0 bases from J; bases unmatched to any gene: 1. The CDR3 here is CASSKGQGASGANVLTF. In nucleotides, the CDR3 is TGTGCCAGTAGTAAGGGACAGGGGGCCTCTGGGGCCAACGTCCTGACTTTC.

The chain links TRBV7-9 to TRBJ2-3; D remains ambiguous. V dropped 2 bases and J dropped 0 bases, with 12 bases sitting between them. The V gene's germline CDR1 is SEHNR and CDR2 FQNEAQ (reference sequence). This CDR3 contains 16 residues. The CDR3 region is CASSLQHLTSTDTQYF. The CDR3 DNA reads as TGTGCCAGCAGCTTACAACACCTGACCAGCACAGATACGCAGTATTTT.

The chain combines TRBV10-3 with TRBJ1-3; no clear D gene. The germline V gene has CDR1 ENHRY and CDR2 SYGVKD. The CDR3 is made up of 12 amino acids. Trimming removed 3 bases from V and 4 bases from J, with 4 bases in between. In DNA, the CDR3 is TGTGCCATCAGTGACGTCGGAAACACCATATATTTT. Its protein is CAISDVGNTIYF.